A selection of T cell receptor beta chains follows, all from one sample in a study of tumor and adjacent non-tumor tissue in lung cancer. From the multiplex PCR reads, TCRdb called clonotypes with MiXCR, one entry per CDR3 protein. The repertoire has 100,000 or so distinct CDR3 sequences, roughly two thirds of them found once; the top ten carry approximately 18%. The sample was distant non-tumor lung tissue. All receptors come from a man aged 25-40 years with non-small cell lung cancer. CDR3s include the opening cysteine and the closing phenylalanine or tryptophan. A D gene is named only where the DNA matches it firmly. Clone size appears in some rows only: once, few, many, or a class for an expanded clone.

D: NA; size: once; V: TRBV20-1; J: TRBJ2-3; CDR3: CSTIETAGTDTQCF; DNA: TGCAGTACTATCGAGACGGCGGGGACAGATACGCAGTGTTTT
D: TRBD1; size: few; V: TRBV11-2; J: TRBJ1-2; CDR3: CASSLDPRTGNRNPNYGYTF; DNA: TGTGCCAGCAGCTTAGATCCCAGGACAGGGAACCGGAACCCAAACTATGGCTACACCTTC
D: NA; size: NA; V: TRBV5-5; J: TRBJ2-7; CDR3: CANSLEGGSYEQYF; DNA: TGTGCCAACAGCTTGGAAGGGGGGTCCTACGAGCAGTACTTC
D: TRBD1; size: NA; V: TRBV20-1; J: TRBJ1-2; CDR3: CSIRGPSGQGAKYYGYTF; DNA: TGCAGTATTAGAGGCCCCTCGGGACAGGGGGCCAAATACTATGGCTACACCTTC
D: NA; size: once; V: TRBV6-9; J: TRBJ1-1; CDR3: CASSTPRQEKWTEAFF; DNA: TGTGCCAGCAGTACCCCGAGACAGGAGAAGTGGACTGAAGCTTTCTTT
D: TRBD2; size: NA; V: TRBV4-1; J: TRBJ2-1; CDR3: CASRQGRGGRYNEQFF; DNA: TGCGCCAGCAGACAAGGTCGGGGGGGAAGATACAATGAGCAGTTCTTC
D: NA; size: NA; V: TRBV20-1; J: TRBJ2-5; CDR3: CSAPIGRLPRTQYF; DNA: TGCAGTGCCCCAATCGGTCGTCTCCCAAGGACCCAGTACTTC
D: TRBD1; size: NA; V: TRBV11-2; J: TRBJ2-1; CDR3: CASSFERGRFYNEQFF; DNA: TGTGCCAGCAGCTTCGAAAGGGGGCGGTTCTACAATGAGCAGTTCTTC
D: TRBD2; size: many; V: TRBV20-1; J: TRBJ2-1; CDR3: CSARDRLAPYSYNEQFF; DNA: TGCAGTGCTAGAGATAGACTAGCGCCATACTCCTACAATGAGCAGTTCTTC
D: NA; size: few; V: TRBV11-2; J: TRBJ2-3; CDR3: CASSLVVEVVTQYF; DNA: TGTGCCAGCAGCTTAGTAGTGGAGGTCGTTACGCAGTATTTC
D: TRBD2; size: NA; V: TRBV5-1; J: TRBJ2-1; CDR3: CASTFYTGLAGGGHNEQFF; DNA: TGCGCCAGCACCTTCTATACTGGACTAGCGGGAGGGGGCCACAATGAGCAGTTCTTC
D: NA; size: NA; V: TRBV20-1; J: TRBJ1-1; CDR3: CSAGYSGTNTEGFF; DNA: TGCAGTGCTGGATATTCCGGGACGAACACTGAAGGTTTCTTT
D: NA; size: NA; V: TRBV20-1; J: TRBJ2-1; CDR3: CSTRDGSSYNEQFF; DNA: TGCAGTACTAGAGATGGGAGCTCCTACAATGAGCAGTTCTTT
D: NA; size: NA; V: TRBV6-2/TRBV6-3; J: TRBJ2-7; CDR3: CTSSYSAGQYF; DNA: TGTACCAGCAGTTACTCGGCGGGACAGTACTTC
D: NA; size: NA; V: TRBV29-1; J: TRBJ1-5; CDR3: CSVGDGTPNQSQHF; DNA: TGCAGCGTTGGGGACGGGACACCAAATCAGTCCCAGCATTTT
D: NA; size: NA; V: TRBV6-5; J: TRBJ2-6; CDR3: CASSYSRTAGANVLTF; DNA: TGTGCCAGCAGTTACTCGAGGACAGCCGGGGCCAACGTCCTGACTTTC
D: TRBD2; size: NA; V: TRBV29-1; J: TRBJ2-2; CDR3: CSVSSGVGGEPFF; DNA: TGCAGCGTTAGTAGCGGGGTCGGCGGGGAGCCGTTTTTT
D: NA; size: many; V: TRBV6-5; J: TRBJ1-2; CDR3: CASSYSIRDYGYTF; DNA: TGTGCCAGCAGTTACTCGATTCGGGACTATGGCTACACCTTC
D: NA; size: NA; V: TRBV6-2/TRBV6-3; J: TRBJ1-5; CDR3: CASSPGIGFNQPQQF; DNA: TGTGCCAGCAGTCCCGGGATAGGGTTTAATCAGCCCCAGCAGTTT
D: NA; size: NA; V: TRBV11-2; J: TRBJ2-3; CDR3: CASSHGGGDMQYF; DNA: TGTGCCAGCAGCCACGGTGGGGGTGATATGCAGTATTTT
D: NA; size: once; V: TRBV11-1; J: TRBJ1-5; CDR3: CANSLTSVTDMQHF; DNA: TGTGCCAACAGCTTGACGTCAGTCACAGATATGCAGCATTTT
D: NA; size: NA; V: TRBV11-3; J: TRBJ1-2; CDR3: CASSDRGLYGYTF; DNA: TGTGCCAGCAGCGATCGAGGCCTCTATGGCTACACCTTC
D: NA; size: NA; V: TRBV11-3; J: TRBJ2-3; CDR3: CANSPGADTQYF; DNA: TGTGCCAACAGCCCAGGGGCAGATACGCAGTATTTT
D: NA; size: NA; V: TRBV29-1; J: TRBJ2-2; CDR3: CSVGQVGAKLFF; DNA: TGCAGCGTTGGACAGGTCGGCGCGAAGCTGTTTTTT
D: TRBD2; size: few; V: TRBV11-2; J: TRBJ2-7; CDR3: CASSGIAGYGQYF; DNA: TGTGCTAGCAGTGGAATAGCGGGGTACGGGCAGTACTTC
D: NA; size: NA; V: TRBV20-1; J: TRBJ2-3; CDR3: CSANMMGKGTDMQYF; DNA: TGCAGTGCTAACATGATGGGGAAGGGTACAGATATGCAGTATTTT
D: NA; size: NA; V: TRBV5-1; J: TRBJ2-7; CDR3: CASSLGTGGEQYF; DNA: TGCGCCAGCAGCTTGGGAACAGGTGGCGAGCAGTACTTC
D: TRBD2; size: NA; V: TRBV5-4; J: TRBJ2-3; CDR3: CASSVDGGTDTQYF; DNA: TGTGCCAGCAGCGTGGACGGGGGGACGGATACGCAGTATTTT
D: NA; size: NA; V: TRBV5-8; J: TRBJ1-6; CDR3: CDSSLEGGSYNSPLHF; DNA: TGTGACAGCAGCTTAGAGGGGGGATCCTATAATTCACCCCTCCACTTT
D: NA; size: NA; V: TRBV11-2; J: TRBJ2-1; CDR3: CASSLGLGYNEQFF; DNA: TGTGCCAGCAGCCTAGGATTGGGGTACAATGAGCAGTTCTTC
D: TRBD2; size: few; V: TRBV4-3; J: TRBJ2-1; CDR3: CASSQDTSGGHNEQFF; DNA: TGCGCCAGCAGCCAAGATACTAGCGGGGGGCACAATGAGCAGTTCTTC
D: NA; size: NA; V: TRBV29-1; J: TRBJ1-2; CDR3: CSVEGVPSGYTF; DNA: TGCAGCGTTGAAGGGGTTCCCAGTGGCTACACCTTC
D: NA; size: NA; V: TRBV6-1; J: TRBJ1-6; CDR3: CVSRSRGSPLHF; DNA: TGTGTCAGCAGGTCAAGGGGATCACCCCTCCACTTT
D: NA; size: NA; V: TRBV5-4; J: TRBJ1-2; CDR3: CASSLGVWSYGYTF; DNA: TGTGCCAGTAGTCTGGGAGTGTGGAGCTATGGCTACACCTTC
D: NA; size: NA; V: TRBV5-4; J: TRBJ2-7; CDR3: CDSSYGTSKNREQYF; DNA: TGTGACAGCAGCTACGGGACTTCGAAAAACAGGGAGCAGTACTTC
D: NA; size: NA; V: TRBV6-5; J: TRBJ1-1; CDR3: CTSSCAGDGEAFF; DNA: TGTACCAGCAGTTGCGCAGGGGACGGTGAAGCTTTCTTT
D: NA; size: NA; V: TRBV11-2; J: TRBJ2-3; CDR3: CASNAETLRQYF; DNA: TGTGCCAGCAACGCCGAGACTTTGCGGCAGTATTTT